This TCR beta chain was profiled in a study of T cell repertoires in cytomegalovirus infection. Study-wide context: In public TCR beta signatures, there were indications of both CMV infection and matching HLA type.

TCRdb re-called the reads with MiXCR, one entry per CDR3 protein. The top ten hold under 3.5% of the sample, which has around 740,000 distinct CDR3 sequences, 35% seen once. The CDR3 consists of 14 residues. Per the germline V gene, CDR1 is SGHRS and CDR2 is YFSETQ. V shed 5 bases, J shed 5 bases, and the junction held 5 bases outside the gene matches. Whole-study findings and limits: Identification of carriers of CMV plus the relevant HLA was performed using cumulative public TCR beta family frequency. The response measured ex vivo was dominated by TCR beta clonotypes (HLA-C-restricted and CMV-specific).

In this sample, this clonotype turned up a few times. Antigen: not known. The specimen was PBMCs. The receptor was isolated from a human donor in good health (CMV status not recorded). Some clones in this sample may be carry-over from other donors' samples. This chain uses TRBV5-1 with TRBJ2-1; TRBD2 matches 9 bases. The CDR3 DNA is TGCGCCAGCAGTGGCGGGGGGGCCGACAATGAGCAGTTCTTC. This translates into CASSGGGADNEQFF.